A few counts support the clone carrying this T cell receptor (beta chain). CDR3 size: 14 residues. The sample originates from a study of blood T cells in healthy people across ages. The use of a sample-barcoded 5' primer and a J-beta primer mix characterized a second PCR of roughly 7 to 12 cycles. TCRdb re-called the 5' RACE reads through MiXCR, storing one row per CDR3 protein. Among more than 650,000 distinct CDR3 sequences listed, 25% to 30% were seen once. These data are also associated with another study on T cells of mothers and their children. That work contributes: Donors were a few healthy Caucasian mothers and their six children.

The chain recombines TRBV21-1 with TRBJ2-5; the table names TRBD1, a call not compared with the DNA. The closer fit of TRBJ2-7 to the DNA end suggests the J call may be wrong. TRBV21-1 is a pseudogene. The clonotype was recovered from a boy aged 10-17 years in good health. Sequenced input: blood. The CDR3 DNA is TGTGCCACCATACCAGGGTGCTGGCGAAACGAGCAGTACTTC. It is translated as CATIPGCWRNEQYF.